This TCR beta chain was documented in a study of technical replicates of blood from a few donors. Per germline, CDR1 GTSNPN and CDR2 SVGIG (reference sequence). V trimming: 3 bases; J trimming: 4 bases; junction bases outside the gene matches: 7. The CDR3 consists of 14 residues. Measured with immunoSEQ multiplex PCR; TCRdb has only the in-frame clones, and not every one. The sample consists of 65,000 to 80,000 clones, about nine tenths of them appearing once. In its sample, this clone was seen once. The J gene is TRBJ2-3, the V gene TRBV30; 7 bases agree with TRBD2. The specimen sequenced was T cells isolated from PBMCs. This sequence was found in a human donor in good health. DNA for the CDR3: TGTGCCTGGAGCCTGGGGGGGTACGCAGATACGCAGTATTTT. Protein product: CAWSLGGYADTQYF.